Listed below are T cell receptor beta chains from one sample, sequenced in a study of shared clonotypes between healthy human individuals. Repertoires were generated with immunoSEQ multiplex PCR, while TCRdb's copy carries only in-frame clones and drops some. Among approximately 530,000 clones listed, about 95% were seen once. The sequenced sample consisted of naive CD4+ T cells sorted from blood. These receptors were obtained from a woman aged 25 to 39 in good health. Both conserved end residues are part of each CDR3. D genes are given only for firm matches. A clone size is listed for some rows: how often the clone was seen (once, few, many), or a class if it is expanded.

V	J	D	size	CDR3	DNA
TRBV5-1	TRBJ2-7	NA	NA	CASSSGLASYEQYF	TGCGCCAGCAGCTCGGGATTAGCCTCCTACGAGCAGTACTTC
TRBV5-4	TRBJ1-2	NA	NA	CASNDQVNYGYTF	TGTGCCAGCAACGATCAGGTTAACTATGGCTACACCTTC
TRBV9	TRBJ2-3	TRBD2	NA	CASSVATTGGNQDTQYF	TGTGCCAGCAGCGTAGCTACAACGGGAGGGAATCAGGATACGCAGTATTTT
TRBV4-1	TRBJ2-7	TRBD1	NA	CASSHRTGRSYEQYF	TGCGCCAGCAGCCACCGGACAGGGAGGTCCTACGAGCAGTACTTC
TRBV29-1	TRBJ1-1	NA	NA	CSVESRPGTEHERWCTEAFF	TGCAGCGTTGAGTCGCGCCCCGGGACCGAGCACGAAAGATGGTGCACTGAAGCTTTCTTT
TRBV2	TRBJ2-5	TRBD2	once	CASGGGTSGKETQYF	TGTGCCAGCGGGGGGGGGACTAGCGGAAAAGAGACCCAGTACTTC
TRBV5-1	TRBJ2-3	TRBD2	NA	CASRSGTSSDTQYF	TGCGCCAGCAGGTCCGGGACTAGCTCAGATACGCAGTATTTT
TRBV10-3	TRBJ1-4	NA	NA	CAISESKGSGEKLFF	TGTGCCATCAGTGAGTCGAAGGGCTCCGGCGAAAAACTGTTTTTT
TRBV4-1	TRBJ2-7	TRBD2	NA	CASSQELLLASYEQYF	TGCGCCAGCAGCCAAGAACTTTTACTAGCGTCGTACGAGCAGTACTTC
TRBV6-6	TRBJ2-1	TRBD2	NA	CASSSLAGFDEQFF	TGTGCCAGCAGTTCCCTAGCGGGATTCGATGAGCAGTTCTTC
TRBV5-1	TRBJ1-4	NA	NA	CATTAGGTTNEKLFF	TGCGCCACGACGGCGGGGGGAACAACTAATGAAAAACTGTTTTTT
TRBV9	TRBJ1-3	TRBD1	NA	CASSDKTGSGNTIYF	TGTGCCAGCAGCGACAAGACAGGGTCTGGAAACACCATATATTTT
TRBV28	TRBJ1-4	TRBD1	NA	CASRGPGQGREKLFF	TGTGCCAGCAGGGGTCCGGGACAGGGTCGTGAAAAACTGTTTTTT
TRBV29-1	TRBJ2-1	NA	NA	CSVRTFSSSEQFF	TGCAGCGTGAGGACATTCAGCTCCAGTGAGCAGTTCTTC
TRBV28	TRBJ2-2	TRBD2	NA	CASRTLWGTRGTGELFF	TGTGCCAGCAGGACACTCTGGGGGACTAGAGGTACCGGGGAGCTGTTTTTT
TRBV7-2	TRBJ2-7	NA	NA	CASSLALFGFRFHEQYF	TGTGCCAGCAGCTTAGCGTTGTTCGGGTTTAGGTTCCACGAGCAGTACTTC
TRBV18	TRBJ2-2	NA	NA	CASSPPSWGELFF	TGTGCCAGCTCACCACCGAGCTGGGGGGAGCTGTTTTTT
TRBV7-9	TRBJ2-7	NA	NA	CASSHAYEQYF	TGTGCCAGCAGCCATGCCTACGAGCAGTACTTC
TRBV11-2	TRBJ2-1	NA	NA	CASSFSSDSYNEQFF	TGTGCCAGCAGCTTTTCTTCGGACAGCTACAATGAGCAGTTCTTC
TRBV6-5	TRBJ1-5	NA	few	CASSPHLNQPQHF	TGTGCCAGCAGCCCACATCTAAATCAGCCCCAGCATTTT
TRBV13	TRBJ2-3	NA	NA	CASSLGAETDTQYF	TGTGCCAGCAGCTTAGGAGCGGAAACAGATACGCAGTATTTT
TRBV7-2	TRBJ1-2	NA	NA	CASSPSVGNGYTF	TGTGCCAGCAGCCCCAGTGTAGGCAATGGCTACACCTTC
TRBV5-1	TRBJ1-6	TRBD1	NA	CASTGTGENSPLHF	TGCGCCAGCACCGGGACAGGTGAAAATTCACCCCTCCACTTT
TRBV19	TRBJ1-1	NA	NA	CASSMGPTRDGNTEAFF	TGTGCCAGTAGTATGGGCCCCACCAGGGATGGGAACACTGAAGCTTTCTTT
TRBV19	TRBJ1-5	NA	NA	CASSIGGQHNQPQHF	TGTGCCAGTAGTATAGGTGGACAGCACAATCAGCCCCAGCATTTT
TRBV28	TRBJ2-7	NA	NA	CAAEGEGSGEQYF	TGTGCCGCGGAGGGGGAGGGCTCTGGGGAGCAGTACTTC
TRBV5-4	TRBJ2-6	NA	NA	CASSDVGFGANVLTF	TGTGCCAGCTCAGACGTAGGCTTTGGGGCCAACGTCCTGACTTTC
TRBV28	TRBJ2-7	NA	NA	CASSFGQPTGEQYF	TGTGCCAGCAGTTTCGGGCAGCCGACGGGCGAGCAGTACTTC
TRBV7-2	TRBJ2-1	TRBD2	NA	CASSLEAGVGYNEQFF	TGTGCCAGCAGCTTAGAAGCGGGAGTGGGCTACAATGAGCAGTTCTTC
TRBV27	TRBJ2-7	TRBD1	NA	CASKLQEDRAEQYF	TGTGCCAGCAAACTCCAAGAGGACAGGGCCGAGCAGTACTTC
TRBV6-5	TRBJ2-7	TRBD1	NA	CASSSLRQGHEQYF	TGTGCCAGCAGTTCCCTAAGACAGGGCCACGAGCAGTACTTC
TRBV11-2	TRBJ1-1	NA	NA	CASSLGTNTEAFF	TGTGCCAGCAGCTTAGGGACTAACACTGAAGCTTTCTTT
TRBV19	TRBJ2-7	NA	once	CASSQGHTLLGIYEQYF	TGTGCCAGCTCACAGGGACACACACTCTTGGGAATCTACGAGCAGTACTTC
TRBV27	TRBJ2-7	NA	NA	CASSSQGRSYEQYF	TGTGCCAGCAGCTCTCAGGGCCGCTCCTACGAGCAGTACTTC
TRBV5-4	TRBJ1-1	TRBD1	NA	CASSTRTGAMTEAFF	TGTGCCAGCAGCACGAGAACAGGGGCCATGACTGAAGCTTTCTTT
TRBV27	TRBJ1-1	NA	once	CASKTKGLESTEAFF	TGTGCCAGCAAAACAAAAGGATTGGAGAGCACTGAAGCTTTCTTT
TRBV6-5	TRBJ1-2	TRBD1	NA	CASSYGQDFYGYTF	TGTGCCAGCAGTTACGGACAGGACTTCTATGGCTACACCTTC
TRBV6-5	TRBJ2-7	TRBD1	NA	CASSYSGGQGAYEQYF	TGTGCCAGCAGTTATTCGGGGGGACAGGGGGCCTACGAGCAGTACTTC
TRBV5-5	TRBJ2-1	NA	NA	CASSLDASSYNEQFF	TGTGCCAGCAGCTTAGATGCCAGCTCCTACAATGAGCAGTTCTTC
TRBV27	TRBJ1-3	NA	NA	CASSLRHSGNTIYF	TGTGCCAGCAGTTTGAGGCACTCTGGAAACACCATATATTTT
TRBV23-1	TRBJ1-6	NA	NA	CASSQSDDSPLHF	TGCGCCAGCAGTCAATCTGATGATTCACCCCTCCACTTT
TRBV15	TRBJ2-3	NA	NA	CATSRDVPDTQYF	TGTGCCACCAGCAGAGATGTGCCAGATACGCAGTATTTT
TRBV27	TRBJ2-7	TRBD1	once	CASSLKGALYEQYF	TGTGCCAGCAGTTTAAAGGGGGCGTTGTACGAGCAGTACTTC
TRBV6-5	TRBJ2-7	TRBD1	NA	CASSYGDRGDYEQYF	TGTGCCAGCAGTTACGGGGACAGGGGAGACTACGAGCAGTACTTC
TRBV6-4	TRBJ1-1	NA	NA	CASRQGIIEAFF	TGTGCCAGCAGACAGGGTATTATTGAAGCTTTCTTT
TRBV20-1	TRBJ1-1	NA	NA	CSARMTTEAFF	TGCAGTGCTAGAATGACCACTGAAGCTTTCTTT